This TCR beta chain came from a study of shared clonotypes between healthy human individuals (dated by TCRdb to the early 2020s). Notes on the research overall: The cohort included a few men and a couple of women between 18 and 49 years of age. Per donor, three plates each were used for CD4 naive and CD4 memory, two for CD8 naive, and one for CD8 memory. To estimate repertoire size and how much clonotype sharing occurs between individuals, the study deeply sequenced the blood TCR repertoires of about five healthy adults. To increase sequencing depth and limit assay-specific biases, different laboratories used diverse techniques to prepare libraries and sequence TCR repertoires. Leukapheresis yielded between about 0.94 and 8.9 billion PBMCs per donor.

CDR1 and CDR2, looked up from the germline V gene (reference sequence), are MNHEY and SMNVEV. Its CDR3 holds 15 amino acids, cysteine through phenylalanine. Only CDR3 DNA is held: 45 bases, read in frame from base 1. Trimming removed 5 bases from V and 5 bases from J; the gene matches leave 12 bases unexplained. Concerning this clone: Its antigen specificity is not known. Per-nucleotide qualities are absent, and no much larger clonotype sits a single base away.

The donors were healthy, HIV-negative adults with no recently reported acute infections or vaccinations. Every donor was a Caucasian adult residing in Nashville, Tennessee, USA. The CD8 memory samples were a combination of magnetically selected CD45RO+ cells and CCR7-negative CD45RA+ effector memory (TemRA) cells. Blood was collected by leukapheresis, and PBMCs were isolated by Ficoll-Histopaque density gradient centrifugation and then cryopreserved in liquid nitrogen vapor phase. Analytical flow cytometry was used to check the purity and quantity of each magnetically sorted T cell population. From each sorted fraction, genomic DNA was isolated and quantified by UV absorbance on a Nanodrop 2000c. Overall results and qualifications from the work: Higher generation probabilities were observed for clonotypes shared by all four sorted-subset donors than for non-shared clonotypes. When several donors were compared, the shared fraction of clonotypes was around 5.1% for naive CD4, about 4% for naive CD8, more than 2% for memory CD4, and less than 0.5% for memory CD8. Naive subsets generally had larger estimated clonotype richness than memory subsets did. Pairwise subsampling led to the expectation that sequencing depth would affect the degree of clonotype sharing among donors. Sampling was limited to blood, and TCR repertoires in tissue likely differ from TCR repertoires in blood. Even with the large sequencing depth, rarefaction of the sorted-subset datasets indicated that sequencing was incomplete. The small number of donors limited the genetic and exposure-history diversity represented.

Using the deep immunoSEQ assay, TCR CDR3 regions were amplified from genomic DNA by multiplex PCR. Extracted genomic DNA from each cell subset was spread evenly across all wells of several immunoSEQ 96-well plates, with each plate serving as a replicate. For sorted subsets, roughly 200 ng genomic DNA, equal to some 30,000 T cell genomes, was loaded into each replicate PCR. The purified libraries were quantified using a Qubit 3.0 fluorometer, sized with a Bioanalyzer 2100, and then quantified again using the KAPA Library Quantification kit. A separate single-read 150-cycle Illumina NextSeq 550 flow cell was used to sequence each immunoSEQ 96-well plate. From the authors' description of their analysis: Because the immunoSEQ output held only junctional sequences and lacked quality scores, the filtering could not match the filtering applied to full-length reads. Sequences were annotated with PyIR, a Python wrapper for IgBLAST v1.9, and V/J genes and CDR3 were assigned using IMGT germline references. Reads were filtered out if the reads had weak V/J assignments (E-value above 1e-6), no CDR3, stop codons, out-of-frame junctions, or ambiguous translated residues. V3J clonotypes were defined by identical inferred V gene, J gene, and CDR3 amino acid sequence. To compute the percentage overlap between repertoires, the number of shared unique clonotypes was divided by the size of the smaller repertoire. RTK rarefaction, the Chao1 estimator, and Recon v2.1 estimates of unobserved clonotypes were used to assess repertoire richness. For all TCRbeta clonotypes obtained by the gDNA method from four donors, generation probabilities were computed with OLGA. What TCRdb holds here is the immuneACCESS table cut down to in-frame rearrangements. Part of the clones is not present; checked against another copy, under half of the missing clones reflect an unresolved V gene, and the others are unexplained. V and J calls plus clone size are reproduced from that table; the DNA served to infer D and trimming. Within this sample are a few hundred thousand clones, with around 96% of them counted one time only. About 0.32% of the sample lies in the top ten.

Rearrangement joined TRBV27 to TRBJ2-7; the central 7 bases match TRBD2. Material: memory CD8+ T cells sorted from blood. According to the study, the label for this sample's cell subset or site signals: CD45RO+ cells pooled with CCR7-negative TemRA cells. The source of this sequence is a man under 40 in good health. The CDR3 in this case is CASSPISGGIDEQYF. The nucleotide sequence reads as follows: TGTGCCAGCAGTCCTATATCGGGGGGTATCGACGAGCAGTACTTC.